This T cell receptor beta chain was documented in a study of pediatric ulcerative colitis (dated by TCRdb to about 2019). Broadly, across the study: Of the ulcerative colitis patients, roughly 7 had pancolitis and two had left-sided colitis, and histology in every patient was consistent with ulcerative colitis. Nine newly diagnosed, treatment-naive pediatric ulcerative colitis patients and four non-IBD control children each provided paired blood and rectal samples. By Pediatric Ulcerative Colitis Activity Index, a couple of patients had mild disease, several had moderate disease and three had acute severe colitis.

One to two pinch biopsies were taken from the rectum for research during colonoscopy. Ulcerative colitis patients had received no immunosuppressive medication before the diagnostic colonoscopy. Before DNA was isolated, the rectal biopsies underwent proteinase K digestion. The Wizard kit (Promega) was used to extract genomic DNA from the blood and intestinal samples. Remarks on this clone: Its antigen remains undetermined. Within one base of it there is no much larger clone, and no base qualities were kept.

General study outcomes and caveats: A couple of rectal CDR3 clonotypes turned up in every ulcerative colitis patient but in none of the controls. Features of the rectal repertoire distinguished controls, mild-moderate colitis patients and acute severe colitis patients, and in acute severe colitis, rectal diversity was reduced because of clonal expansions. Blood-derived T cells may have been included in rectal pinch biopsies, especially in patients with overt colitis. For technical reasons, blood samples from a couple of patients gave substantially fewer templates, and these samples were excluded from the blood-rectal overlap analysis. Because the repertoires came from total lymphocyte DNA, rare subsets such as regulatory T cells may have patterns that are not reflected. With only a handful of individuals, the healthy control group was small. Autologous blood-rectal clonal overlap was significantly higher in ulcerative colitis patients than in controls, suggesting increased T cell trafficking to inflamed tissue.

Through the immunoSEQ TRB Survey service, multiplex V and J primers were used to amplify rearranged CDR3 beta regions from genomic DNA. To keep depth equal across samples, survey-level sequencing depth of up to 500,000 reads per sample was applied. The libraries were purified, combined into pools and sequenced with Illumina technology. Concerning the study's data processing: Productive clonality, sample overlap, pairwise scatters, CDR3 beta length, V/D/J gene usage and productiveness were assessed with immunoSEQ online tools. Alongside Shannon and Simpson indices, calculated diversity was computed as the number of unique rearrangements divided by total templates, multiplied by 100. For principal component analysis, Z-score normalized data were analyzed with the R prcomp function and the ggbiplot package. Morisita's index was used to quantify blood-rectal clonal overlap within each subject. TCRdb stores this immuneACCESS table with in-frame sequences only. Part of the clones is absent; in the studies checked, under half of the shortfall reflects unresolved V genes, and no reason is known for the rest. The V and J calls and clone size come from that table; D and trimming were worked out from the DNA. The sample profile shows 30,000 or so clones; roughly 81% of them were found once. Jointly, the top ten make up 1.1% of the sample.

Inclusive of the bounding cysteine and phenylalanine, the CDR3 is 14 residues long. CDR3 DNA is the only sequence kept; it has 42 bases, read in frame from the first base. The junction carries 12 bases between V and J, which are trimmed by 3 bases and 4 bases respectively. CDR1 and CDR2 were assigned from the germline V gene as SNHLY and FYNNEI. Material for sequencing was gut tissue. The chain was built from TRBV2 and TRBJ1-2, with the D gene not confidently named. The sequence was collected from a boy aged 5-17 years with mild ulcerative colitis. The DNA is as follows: TGTGCCAGCAGTGATCAAGAGGGAATCTATGGCTACACCTTC. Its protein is CASSDQEGIYGYTF.